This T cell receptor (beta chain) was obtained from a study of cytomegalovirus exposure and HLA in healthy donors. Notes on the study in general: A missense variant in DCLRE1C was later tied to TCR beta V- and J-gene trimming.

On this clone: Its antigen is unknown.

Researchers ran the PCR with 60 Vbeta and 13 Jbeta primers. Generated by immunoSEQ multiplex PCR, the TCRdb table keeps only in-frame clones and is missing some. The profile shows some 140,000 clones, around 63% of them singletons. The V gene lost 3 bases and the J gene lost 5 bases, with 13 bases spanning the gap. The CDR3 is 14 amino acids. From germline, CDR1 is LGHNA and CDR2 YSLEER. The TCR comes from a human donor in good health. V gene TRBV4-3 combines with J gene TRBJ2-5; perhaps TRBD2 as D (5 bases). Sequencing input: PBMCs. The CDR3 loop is CASSQDFLDETQYF. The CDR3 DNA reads TGCGCCAGCAGCCAGGACTTTCTGGACGAGACCCAGTACTTC.